A single sample is the source of the 29 T cell receptor beta chains below, sequenced in a study of shared clonotypes between healthy human individuals. It was CD45RO-negative cells, positively selected for CCR7, that made up naive CD8 cells, with terminally differentiated effector memory CD45RA+ cells excluded. Profiled with immunoSEQ multiplex PCR; TCRdb holds only in-frame clones, not every one. The sample carries some 2,000,000 clones, less than 95% recorded once. Sequenced material: naive CD8+ T cells sorted from blood. These receptors all stem from a young man in good health.

J is TRBJ2-7 and V is TRBV7-9; 9 bases match TRBD2. Unmatched junction bases numbered 4, after V lost 6 bases and J lost 4 bases. There are 13 residues in the CDR3. Germline lookup yields CDR1 SEHNR and CDR2 FQNEAQ (reference sequence). In DNA form, the CDR3 reads TGTGCCAGCAGGCCGGGACTAGCATACGAGCAGTACTTC. It is translated as CASRPGLAYEQYF.

This clone was found once. The genes are TRBV5-1 and TRBJ2-7; D gene ambiguous. V shed 0 bases and J shed 3 bases, with 13 bases lying between them. CDR3 size: 15 residues. Looked up from germline, CDR1 is SGHRS and CDR2 is YFSETQ. CDR3 protein: CASSLEWSGDYEQYF. For the CDR3, the DNA is TGCGCCAGCAGCTTGGAGTGGTCAGGAGACTACGAGCAGTACTTC.

The CDR3 bases are TGTGCCAGCAGTTTAAGGGCAGGCACCGGGGAGCTGTTTTTT. The encoded protein is CASSLRAGTGELFF. The chain links TRBV27 to TRBJ2-2; no clear D gene. CDR3 length equals 14 residues. The germline CDR1 and CDR2 sequences are MNHEY and SMNVEV (reference sequence). Trimming shortened V by 2 bases and J by 4 bases, and 8 bases separated the two germline ends.

The chain combines TRBV7-2 with TRBJ2-7, with D possibly matching TRBD1 (6 bases). Trimming removed 3 bases at V and 2 bases at J, with 14 bases between. Per germline, CDR1 SGHTA and CDR2 FQGNSA. The CDR3 loop spans 15 amino acids. CDR3 nucleotides: TGTGCCAGCAGCTTTACCGACAGGCCTCCCTACGAGCAGTACTTC. Amino acid sequence: CASSFTDRPPYEQYF. Based on the CDR3 plus reference TRBV7-2 and TRBJ2-7, the full variable domain is GAGVSQSPSNKVTEKGKDVELRCDPISGHTALYWYRQSLGQGLEFLIYFQGNSAPDKSGLPSDRFSAERTGGSVSTLTIQRTQQEDSAVYLCASSFTDRPPYEQYFGPGTRLTVT.

The genes are TRBV25-1 and TRBJ2-7; D remains unclear. Germline V gene sequence: CDR1 MGHDK, CDR2 SYGVNS. V lost 1 base to trimming and J lost 2 bases, with 9 bases between them. The CDR3 is made up of 14 amino acids. CDR3: CASSESFRTYEQYF. The CDR3, as DNA: TGTGCCAGCAGTGAATCATTCAGAACCTACGAGCAGTACTTC.

The rearrangement links TRBV7-9 to TRBJ1-5, with 7 bases identical to TRBD1. Germline V gene lookup returns CDR1 SEHNR and CDR2 FQNEAQ (reference sequence). The CDR3 extends over 16 amino acids. J was trimmed by 5 bases and V by 4 bases; bases with no gene match: 11. CDR3 amino acids: CASSSTTGPWDQPQHF. In nucleotides, the CDR3 is TGTGCCAGCAGCTCAACGACAGGGCCGTGGGATCAGCCCCAGCATTTT.

This chain links TRBV7-6 with TRBJ2-5; D perhaps matches TRBD2 (6 bases). In germline, CDR1 is SGHVS, CDR2 FNYEAQ. The V and J ends lost 8 bases and 1 base respectively, with 8 bases between them. The CDR3 consists of 12 residues. This CDR3 reads CASLSGQETQYF. For the CDR3, the DNA is TGTGCCAGCCTTAGCGGCCAAGAGACCCAGTACTTC.

Points on this clone: This specimen includes other DNA sequences encoding the same CDR3. J is TRBJ2-1 and V is TRBV7-2, with D possibly matching TRBD2 (6 bases). This CDR3 has 16 amino acids. From germline, CDR1 is SGHTA and CDR2 FQGNSA. V was cut by 0 bases and J by 0 bases, with 9 bases left in between. DNA for the CDR3: TGTGCCAGCAGCTTAGCGCTGGGGGGCTCCTACAATGAGCAGTTCTTC. This codes for CASSLALGGSYNEQFF.

V usage is TRBV27 and J usage is TRBJ2-3, with D perhaps given as TRBD1 or TRBD2 (5 bases each). This CDR3 is 15 amino acids long. Trimming cost V 6 bases and J 1 base, with 14 bases left between them. Germline-derived CDR1 and CDR2 are MNHEY and SMNVEV (reference sequence). The CDR3 reads CASRTGAGGTDTQYF. DNA of the CDR3: TGTGCCAGCAGAACCGGGGCGGGTGGCACAGATACGCAGTATTTT.

The J gene is TRBJ2-7, the V gene TRBV5-1; D ambiguous. Germline V gives CDR1 SGHRS, CDR2 YFSETQ. The CDR3 is made up of 13 amino acids. V lost 2 bases to trimming and J lost 2 bases, with 8 bases between them. This chain's CDR3 is CASSFDTPYEQYF. The CDR3 DNA is TGCGCCAGCAGCTTCGACACCCCCTACGAGCAGTACTTC. Complete variable domain (other parts from reference TRBV5-1 and TRBJ2-7): KAGVTQTPRYLIKTRGQQVTLSCSPISGHRSVSWYQQTPGQGLQFLFEYFSETQRNKGNFPGRFSGRQFSNSRSEMNVSTLELGDSALYLCASSFDTPYEQYFGPGTRLTVT.

The chain combines TRBV13 with TRBJ2-1; TRBD2 matches 11 bases. V gave up 0 bases and J gave up 4 bases; unmatched junction bases: 2. The CDR3 runs 16 residues. Germline CDR1 reads PRHDT; CDR2 reads FYEKMQ (reference sequence). CDR3 nucleotides: TGTGCCAGCAGCTTAGGGGGACTAGCGGCTTACAATGAGCAGTTCTTC. Protein: CASSLGGLAAYNEQFF. The variable domain in full, with the rest retrieved from reference TRBV13 and TRBJ2-1, is AAGVIQSPRHLIKEKRETATLKCYPIPRHDTVYWYQQGPGQDPQFLISFYEKMQSDKGSIPDRFSAQQFSDYHSELNMSSLELGDSALYFCASSLGGLAAYNEQFFGPGTRLTVL.

About this clone itself: Other DNA sequences in the same sample also yield this CDR3. The rearrangement joins TRBV7-9 to TRBJ2-7, with D hard to call. The CDR3 covers 13 residues. Germline V CDR1 and CDR2: SEHNR, FQNEAQ (reference sequence). Trimming cost V 2 bases and J 0 bases, with 5 bases left between them. CDR3 loop: CASSLPLSYEQYF. In DNA, the CDR3 is TGTGCCAGCAGCTTACCCCTCTCCTACGAGCAGTACTTC.

This chain links TRBV7-8 with TRBJ2-5; D gene uncertain. The CDR3 spans 14 residues. Between the trimmed V and J ends, which lost 5 bases and 2 bases, there was a span of 12 bases. Germline-derived CDR1 and CDR2 are SGHVS and FQNEAQ. The DNA for the CDR3 is TGTGCCAGCAGCCCACGAGTGGAACAAGAGACCCAGTACTTC. Residues: CASSPRVEQETQYF.

This sequence joins TRBV27 and TRBJ2-7; TRBD2 matches 7 bases. The CDR3 has 12 amino acids. Trimming took 4 bases from V and 3 from J; bases not matched to a gene: 0. Germline CDR1 and CDR2: MNHEY and SMNVEV (reference sequence). In DNA form, the CDR3 reads TGTGCCAGCAGTTGGGGGGGCTACGAGCAGTACTTC. It encodes CASSWGGYEQYF.

The V and J genes are TRBV4-1 and TRBJ2-1; TRBD1 matches at 7 bases. The V and J ends lost 4 bases and 7 bases, in that order; junction bases with no gene match: 13. The CDR3 has 16 residues. Germline CDR1 MGHRA, CDR2 YSYEKL. The CDR3 here is CASSREGALGDNEQFF. CDR3 DNA sequence: TGCGCCAGCAGCCGAGAGGGGGCCCTCGGGGATAATGAGCAGTTCTTC.

The gene calls are TRBV30 and TRBJ1-4; maybe TRBD1 (6 bases). Germline V lookup: CDR1 GTSNPN, CDR2 SVGIG (reference sequence). The V end was cut by 8 bases, the J end by 2 bases, with 12 bases between. The CDR3 loop spans 13 amino acids. The CDR3 DNA sequence: TGTGCCCAGTGGGGGCCGACTAATGAAAAACTGTTTTTT. This translates into CAQWGPTNEKLFF. The whole variable domain, filled in from reference TRBV30 and TRBJ1-4, reads SQTIHQWPATLVQPVGSPLSLECTVEGTSNPNLYWYRQAAGRGLQLLFYSVGIGQISSEVPQNLSASRPQDRQFILSSKKLLLSDSGFYLCAQWGPTNEKLFFGSGTQLSVL.

The chain carries TRBV5-6 and TRBJ1-6; D is uncertain. Trimming cost V 1 base and J 7 bases, with 12 bases left between them. Per the germline V gene, CDR1 is SGHDT and CDR2 is YYEEEE. The CDR3 is 15 amino acids. The CDR3: CASSLSPDGNSPLHF. DNA of the CDR3: TGTGCCAGCAGCTTGAGTCCAGATGGAAATTCACCCCTCCACTTT.

The genes are TRBV7-8 and TRBJ1-5; D gene unclear. The CDR3 length is 14 residues. V shed 2 bases and J shed 5 bases, with 10 bases lying between them. Germline V gene lookup returns CDR1 SGHVS and CDR2 FQNEAQ. Written as DNA, the CDR3 is TGTGCCAGCAGCTTATCCGCCCCTTATCAGCCCCAGCATTTT. Its protein is CASSLSAPYQPQHF.

The CDR3, as DNA: TGTGCCATCAGTGATGAAGTTTCCTACGAGCAGTACTTC. Protein: CAISDEVSYEQYF. The chain recombines TRBV10-3 with TRBJ2-7; the D is unclear. CDR1 and CDR2 from the germline V gene are ENHRY and SYGVKD. CDR3 length: 13 residues. Trimming cost V 3 bases and J 1 base, with 7 bases left between them.

The V gene is TRBV5-5, the J gene TRBJ2-7, with unresolved D. This CDR3 has 14 residues. Germline CDR1 and CDR2: SGHKS and YYEKEE (reference sequence). Between the trimmed V and J ends, which lost 0 bases and 0 bases, there was a span of 7 bases. The DNA of the CDR3 is TGTGCCAGCAGCTTGGAGGTAAACTCCTACGAGCAGTACTTC. This translates into CASSLEVNSYEQYF. Variable domain in full (rest from reference TRBV5-5 and TRBJ2-7): DAGVTQSPTHLIKTRGQQVTLRCSPISGHKSVSWYQQVLGQGPQFIFQYYEKEERGRGNFPDRFSARQFPNYSSELNVNALLLGDSALYLCASSLEVNSYEQYFGPGTRLTVT.

The chain carries TRBV10-3 and TRBJ2-3; unclear D gene. Germline CDR1 is ENHRY and CDR2 is SYGVKD. The CDR3 is made up of 12 amino acids. Trimming took off 0 bases at V and 11 bases at J, with 9 bases between the two ends. The CDR3, as DNA: TGTGCCATCAGTGAGTCCGGCCAAGGGCAGTATTTT. Its translation is CAISESGQGQYF.

The rearrangement uses TRBV4-3 and TRBJ2-7; 8 bases map to TRBD2. The CDR3 totals 17 residues. V lost 1 base and J lost 7; bases outside the gene matches: 15. CDR1 LGHNA and CDR2 YSLEER come from the germline V gene. The CDR3 sequence: CASSQVAQRESFGEQYF. As DNA, the CDR3 is TGCGCCAGCAGCCAAGTGGCCCAGCGGGAGTCTTTTGGGGAGCAGTACTTC.

This rearrangement joins TRBV9 to TRBJ1-1; no clear D gene. The V gene lost 4 bases and the J gene lost 6 bases, with 16 bases spanning the gap. Germline V lookup: CDR1 SGDLS, CDR2 YYNGEE. This CDR3 is built from 14 residues. Here the CDR3 reads CASSTTYVGPEAFF. Here the CDR3 DNA reads TGTGCCAGCAGCACGACCTACGTCGGCCCTGAAGCTTTCTTT.

The V and J genes are TRBV14 and TRBJ1-2; no reliable D call. The CDR3 has 15 residues. V dropped 0 bases and J dropped 2 bases, with 10 bases sitting between them. CDR1 is SGHDN, CDR2 FVKESK, per germline. This chain's CDR3 is CASSQDSSPNYGYTF. The DNA for the CDR3 is TGTGCCAGCAGCCAAGATTCCTCACCCAACTATGGCTACACCTTC.

The chain couples TRBV10-2 to TRBJ1-4, with D possibly TRBD1 on 5 matching bases. Germline-derived CDR1 and CDR2 are WSHSY and SAAADI. V shed 3 bases and J shed 4 bases, with 12 bases lying between them. This CDR3 has 15 residues. The CDR3 region is CASSESPQGNEKLFF. CDR3 in DNA: TGCGCCAGCAGTGAATCCCCCCAGGGTAATGAAAAACTGTTTTTT.

The gene calls are TRBV28 and TRBJ2-1; TRBD1 matches at 9 bases. This CDR3 region has 19 residues. The germline CDR1 and CDR2 sequences are MDHEN and SYDVKM. The V segment lost 4 bases and the J segment 1 base; nucleotides outside the gene matches: 14. CDR3 protein: CASSSRTGVKDESYNEQFF. CDR3 DNA sequence: TGTGCCAGCAGTTCCCGGACAGGGGTCAAGGATGAGTCCTACAATGAGCAGTTCTTC.

This CDR3 reads CASSETRVYNEQFF. Here the CDR3 DNA reads TGTGCCAGCAGTGAGACTAGGGTCTACAATGAGCAGTTCTTC. The chain couples TRBV6-1 to TRBJ2-1, with a weak D call TRBD2 (6 bases). This CDR3 is built from 14 residues. Germline V gene sequence: CDR1 MNHNS, CDR2 SASEGT. V lost 3 bases, J lost 3 bases, and 9 bases lay in between.

The chain combines TRBV7-8 with TRBJ2-7; 7 bases align to TRBD1. Germline loops: CDR1 SGHVS, CDR2 FQNEAQ. J lost 4 bases, V lost 5 bases, and 11 bases had no gene match. The CDR3 spans 15 residues. The CDR3 nucleotides read TGTGCCAGCAGCCGTGACCCGGGACAGACTTACGAGCAGTACTTC. Translated, it gives CASSRDPGQTYEQYF.

This chain uses TRBV29-1 with TRBJ2-2, with D perhaps matching TRBD2 (6 bases). Germline V gene lookup returns CDR1 SQVTM and CDR2 ANQGSEA. The CDR3 extends over 13 amino acids. V lost 7 bases and J 2 bases, leaving 11 bases between the germline ends. In DNA form, the CDR3 reads TGCAGCGGCGGGGCAGTAAACACCGGGGAGCTGTTTTTT. It yields the protein CSGGAVNTGELFF.